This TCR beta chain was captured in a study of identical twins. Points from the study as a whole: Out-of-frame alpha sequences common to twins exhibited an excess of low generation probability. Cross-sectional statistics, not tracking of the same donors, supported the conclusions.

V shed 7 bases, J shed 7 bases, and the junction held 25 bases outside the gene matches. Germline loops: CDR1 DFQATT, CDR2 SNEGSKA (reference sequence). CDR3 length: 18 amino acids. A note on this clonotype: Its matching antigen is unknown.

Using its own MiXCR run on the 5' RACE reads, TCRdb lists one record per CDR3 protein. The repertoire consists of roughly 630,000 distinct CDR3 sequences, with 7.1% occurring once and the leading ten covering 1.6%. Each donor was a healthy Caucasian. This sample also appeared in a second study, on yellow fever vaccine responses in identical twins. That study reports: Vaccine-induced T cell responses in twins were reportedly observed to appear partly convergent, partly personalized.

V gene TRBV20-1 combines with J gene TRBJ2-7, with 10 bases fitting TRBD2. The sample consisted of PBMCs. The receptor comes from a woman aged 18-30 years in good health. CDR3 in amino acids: CSVVDQRDLSGRLGEQYF. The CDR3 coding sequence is TGCAGTGTCGTAGACCAGAGAGACCTTAGCGGGAGGCTGGGGGAGCAGTACTTC.